These 29 T cell receptor beta chains share one sample of origin, sequenced in a study of CD8 T cells in Susac syndrome (dated by TCRdb to between 2019 and 2020). Receptor amplification or capture employed the immunoSEQ multiplex PCR assay. RNA was extracted with the RNeasy kit and roughly 0.5 to 1 ug was reverse transcribed using random hexamers. TCRdb trimmed public reads at Q25 via fastp, called clones via MiXCR and kept in-frame beta chains. Rows are combined by CDR3 protein, so each entry shows the most common genes and DNA. Here the sample has roughly 180,000 distinct CDR3 sequences; approximately 94% occur a single time. Together, the top ten hold approximately 0.1% of the sample. Sequencing used CD4+ T cells from PBMCs. The receptors shown here come from a human donor in good health.

The CDR3 sequence is CASSPGGQRQETQYF. CDR3 sequence (DNA): TGTGCCAGCAGCCCCGGTGGACAGAGACAAGAGACCCAGTACTTC. This rearrangement joins TRBV28 to TRBJ2-5, with a weak D call TRBD1 (6 bases). The germline V and J ends were trimmed by 6 bases and 2 bases, with 16 bases remaining between them. Germline loops: CDR1 MDHEN, CDR2 SYDVKM. This CDR3 contains 15 residues.

This sequence joins TRBV30 and TRBJ2-1; 8 bases are shared with TRBD2. This CDR3 has 16 amino acids. V was clipped by 1 base and J by 0 bases; unmatched bases: 5. Germline CDR1 and CDR2: GTSNPN and SVGIG (reference sequence). This CDR3 reads CAWSGRAGVSYNEQFF. The DNA for the CDR3 is TGTGCCTGGAGTGGAAGAGCGGGAGTCTCCTACAATGAGCAGTTCTTC.

The rearrangement joins TRBV27 to TRBJ1-2; a possible D gene is TRBD1 (6 bases). Between the trimmed V and J ends, which lost 4 bases and 4 bases, there was a span of 10 bases. From germline, CDR1 is MNHEY and CDR2 SMNVEV (reference sequence). This CDR3 region has 13 residues. CDR3 in DNA: TGTGCCAGCAGTTCAGGGGAGAGCTATGGCTACACCTTC. Translation: CASSSGESYGYTF.

V is TRBV12-3 or TRBV12-4 and J is TRBJ1-5; tentative D call: TRBD1 (5 bases). V was clipped by 5 bases and J by 0 bases, with 8 bases between them. The CDR3 has 14 amino acids. Written as DNA, the CDR3 is TGTGCCAGCAGTCCCAGGGTTAGCAATCAGCCCCAGCATTTT. It is translated as CASSPRVSNQPQHF.

The rearrangement uses TRBV20-1 and TRBJ1-5; no firm D call. The CDR3 extends over 13 amino acids. Germline lookup yields CDR1 DFQATT and CDR2 SNEGSKA (reference sequence). Trimming stripped 3 bases from V and 2 bases from J, with 8 bases between. CDR3 in DNA: TGCAGTGCTAGGGTCCCGGGCAATCAGCCCCAGCATTTT. This codes for CSARVPGNQPQHF.

The CDR3 is CSASGGRAGTGEQFF. The CDR3 DNA sequence: TGCAGTGCTAGCGGAGGGAGGGCCGGGACCGGTGAGCAGTTCTTC. This sequence joins TRBV20-1 and TRBJ2-1, with 7 bases aligning to TRBD2. The CDR3 is 15 residues long. J was trimmed by 9 bases and V by 3 bases; bases with no gene match: 14. Germline V CDR1 and CDR2: DFQATT, SNEGSKA (reference sequence).

In its sample, this clonotype was seen once. The rearrangement links TRBV20-1 to TRBJ2-1, with D unclear. Germline CDR1 DFQATT, CDR2 SNEGSKA (reference sequence). The V end was cut by 6 bases, the J end by 5 bases, with 14 bases between. The CDR3 length is 13 residues. The CDR3 reads CSAFGRSNNEQFF. The DNA of the CDR3 is TGCAGTGCGTTTGGTAGGTCGAACAATGAGCAGTTCTTC.

The chain carries TRBV7-9 and TRBJ2-5; D may be TRBD1 or TRBD2 (6 bases each). The CDR3 runs to 16 residues. Looked up from germline, CDR1 is SEHNR and CDR2 is FQNEAQ (reference sequence). The V end was cut by 5 bases, the J end by 5 bases, with 21 bases between. CDR3 amino acids: CASSDIQGLNRETQYF. The CDR3 nucleotides are TGTGCCAGCAGCGACATACAGGGACTGAATAGGGAGACCCAGTACTTC.

The chain carries TRBV27 and TRBJ2-7; D possibly corresponds to TRBD1 (6 bases). The CDR3 sequence is 13 residues long. Trimming took 1 base from V and 5 from J, leaving 9 bases between them. Germline CDR1 and CDR2: MNHEY and SMNVEV (reference sequence). The CDR3 sequence: CASSLWGRHEQYF. CDR3 coding DNA: TGTGCCAGCAGTTTATGGGGGCGCCACGAGCAGTACTTC.

The rearrangement joins TRBV7-9 to TRBJ2-5; the D gene could be TRBD1 or TRBD2 (5 bases each). Trimming stripped 5 bases from V and 1 base from J, with 11 bases between. The CDR3 covers 14 residues. The germline V gene encodes CDR1 SEHNR and CDR2 FQNEAQ (reference sequence). CDR3 sequence reads: CASSRGRIQETQYF. CDR3 nucleotide sequence: TGTGCCAGCAGCCGGGGACGGATCCAAGAGACCCAGTACTTC.

The chain couples TRBV3-1 to TRBJ2-5, with 10 bases identical to TRBD2. The CDR3 contains 15 residues. With 6 bases clipped from V and 2 bases from J, the junction kept 6 bases outside the gene matches. CDR1 is LGHDT and CDR2 is YNNKEL in the germline V gene (reference sequence). CDR3: CASSFTSGTQETQYF. The DNA for the CDR3 is TGTGCCAGCAGTTTCACTAGCGGGACTCAAGAGACCCAGTACTTC.

This clonotype was seen a handful of times. CDR3 loop: CASSQSTRVAEDIQYF. The CDR3 DNA follows: TGTGCCAGCAGCCAATCCACGCGCGTAGCCGAGGACATTCAGTACTTC. The gene calls are TRBV4-2 and TRBJ2-4; D gene ambiguous. CDR1 is LGHNA, CDR2 YNFKEQ, per germline. The V end was cut by 2 bases, the J end by 8 bases, with 19 bases between. The CDR3 has 16 amino acids.

This chain connects TRBV28 to TRBJ2-1; TRBD2 matches at 11 bases. Germline trimming cut 4 bases from V and 9 bases from J; bases unmatched to any gene: 5. The germline V gene encodes CDR1 MDHEN and CDR2 SYDVKM. This CDR3 is built from 14 residues. CDR3 region: CASSSTSGRGEQFF. In DNA, the CDR3 is TGTGCCAGCAGTTCTACTAGCGGGAGAGGTGAGCAGTTCTTC.

V usage is TRBV14 and J usage is TRBJ2-5; perhaps TRBD2 as D (6 bases). Germline V gene lookup returns CDR1 SGHDN and CDR2 FVKESK. There are 15 residues in the CDR3. The V end lost 1 base, the J end lost 5 bases, and 14 bases lay between the germline ends. The DNA for the CDR3 is TGTGCCAGCAGCCAAGTACCTGGGAGGACGGAGACCCAGTACTTC. Translation: CASSQVPGRTETQYF.

The J gene is TRBJ2-2, the V gene TRBV7-9; no clear D. The CDR3 is made up of 16 amino acids. The germline V gene encodes CDR1 SEHNR and CDR2 FQNEAQ (reference sequence). V was shortened by 7 bases and J by 0 bases, with 15 bases between the two germline ends. CDR3 sequence: CASTAIIAANTGELFF. The CDR3 nucleotides are TGTGCCAGCACCGCCATTATAGCAGCGAACACCGGGGAGCTGTTTTTT.

J is TRBJ2-1 and V is TRBV9; D gene uncertain. CDR1 and CDR2 (germline): SGDLS, YYNGEE. The CDR3 runs 17 residues. Trimming removed 1 base from V and 2 bases from J, with 16 bases in between. CDR3 in DNA: TGTGCCAGCAGCGTACAGACCGGGCCCCAACCCTACAATGAGCAGTTCTTC. Translation: CASSVQTGPQPYNEQFF. Full variable domain (outside the CDR3, taken from reference TRBV9 and TRBJ2-1): DSGVTQTPKHLITATGQRVTLRCSPRSGDLSVYWYQQSLDQGLQFLIQYYNGEERAKGNILERFSAQQFPDLHSELNLSSLELGDSALYFCASSVQTGPQPYNEQFFGPGTRLTVL.

The rearrangement uses TRBV14 and TRBJ2-7; no reliable D call. Trimming took 4 bases from V and 6 from J, leaving 10 bases between them. CDR3 length: 12 residues. Germline V gives CDR1 SGHDN, CDR2 FVKESK. DNA for the CDR3: TGTGCCAGCAGCCCCTCGGCGGCCGAGCAGTACTTC. Translated: CASSPSAAEQYF.

The CDR3 bases are TGCAGTGCTAGAGATGCGACTAGCGGGAACCGGTACTTC. This codes for CSARDATSGNRYF. This chain joins TRBV20-1 and TRBJ2-5, with 11 nucleotides matching TRBD2. After removal of 0 bases from V and 13 bases from J, the junction contained 7 bases not matched to a gene. Germline assignment: CDR1 DFQATT and CDR2 SNEGSKA (reference sequence). The CDR3 covers 13 residues.

The chain uses TRBV20-1 and TRBJ1-1; the D is unclear. Trimming left V 5 bases short and J 2 bases short, with 9 bases between. The germline gives CDR1 DFQATT, CDR2 SNEGSKA (reference sequence). The CDR3 sequence is 12 residues long. The CDR3 DNA is TGCAGTGCTTGGTGGCTCAACACTGAAGCTTTCTTT. Its protein product is CSAWWLNTEAFF.

This chain joins TRBV4-3 and TRBJ2-3; 7 bases map to TRBD2. This CDR3 is built from 17 residues. V dropped 0 bases and J dropped 8; count of bases not matched to a gene: 14. Germline loops: CDR1 LGHNA, CDR2 YSLEER. CDR3 DNA sequence: TGCGCCAGCAGCCAAGATTCGTCGGCGGGAGACCCTGCTACGCAGTATTTT. Translation gives CASSQDSSAGDPATQYF.

The genes are TRBV29-1 and TRBJ2-7; 7 bases match TRBD1. Germline V lookup: CDR1 SQVTM, CDR2 ANQGSEA. CDR3 length: 12 residues. V dropped 6 bases and J dropped 6; count of bases not matched to a gene: 8. The DNA for the CDR3 is TGCAGCGTCTGGGACAGAGAGCGCGAGCAGTACTTC. Encoded protein: CSVWDREREQYF.

The V and J genes are TRBV19 and TRBJ2-4; 8 positions match TRBD1. Per the germline V gene, CDR1 is LNHDA and CDR2 is SQIVND (reference sequence). The V gene end was trimmed by 4 bases and the J gene end by 9 bases; junction bases not matched to a gene: 5. The CDR3 is 13 amino acids. The CDR3 region is CASSTDRVAIQYF. DNA for the CDR3: TGTGCCAGTAGTACGGACAGGGTGGCCATTCAGTACTTC.

The CDR3 region is CASSLDETQYF. The CDR3 DNA reads TGTGCCAGCAGTCTGGATGAGACCCAGTACTTC. J is TRBJ2-5 and V is TRBV7-6, with no clear D. CDR1 and CDR2 (germline): SGHVS, FNYEAQ. The CDR3 sequence is 11 residues long. Trimming pared 6 bases from V and 5 bases from J, leaving 7 bases between.

This chain links TRBV2 with TRBJ1-4; D ambiguous. CDR1 SNHLY and CDR2 FYNNEI come from the germline V gene. The CDR3 runs to 13 residues. V was pared by 3 bases and J by 10 bases, with 12 bases between. CDR3 nucleotides: TGTGCCAGCAGTGAGGGAGAATACGGAAAACTGTTTTTT. Protein sequence: CASSEGEYGKLFF.

V and J are TRBV12-3 or TRBV12-4 and TRBJ1-5; a weak D match, TRBD1 (5 bases). The CDR3 has 16 amino acids. The V end was cut by 1 base, the J end by 1 base, with 11 bases between. The CDR3 DNA reads TGTGCCAGCAGTTTAGTCCGGCAGGGAAGCAATCAGCCCCAGCATTTT. Translated: CASSLVRQGSNQPQHF.

This CDR3 is CSARDNSGVGTGYTF. CDR3 DNA sequence: TGCAGTGCTAGAGATAATTCGGGGGTCGGAACTGGCTACACCTTC. The chain links TRBV20-1 to TRBJ1-2; possibly TRBD1 for D (5 bases). Germline loops: CDR1 DFQATT, CDR2 SNEGSKA (reference sequence). The CDR3 is 15 residues long. The V gene lost 0 bases and the J gene lost 7 bases, with 18 bases spanning the gap.

The chain links TRBV6-5 to TRBJ2-7; D is unresolved. This CDR3 comprises 13 residues. The germline V gene encodes CDR1 MNHEY and CDR2 SVGAGI. Trimming took off 6 bases at V and 1 base at J, with 10 bases between the two ends. CDR3 DNA sequence: TGTGCCAGCAGGGCCCCAAGTTCCTACGAGCAGTACTTC. Translated, it gives CASRAPSSYEQYF.

The V and J genes are TRBV29-1 and TRBJ1-1; a weak D match, TRBD1 (5 bases). This CDR3 spans 12 amino acids. Germline values: CDR1 SQVTM, CDR2 ANQGSEA. V was cut by 4 bases and J by 5 bases, with 11 bases left in between. CDR3 sequence: CSVGGGRTEAFF. CDR3 nucleotides: TGCAGCGTTGGTGGGGGAAGAACTGAAGCTTTCTTT.

The rearrangement uses TRBV3-1 and TRBJ1-1; unclear D gene. V lost 4 bases, J lost 4 bases, and 16 bases lay in between. Germline V gene sequence: CDR1 LGHDT, CDR2 YNNKEL (reference sequence). The CDR3 contains 15 residues. The DNA of the CDR3 is TGTGCCAGCAGCCCGACTGGATTGCGGGCCACTGAAGCTTTCTTT. This gives the protein CASSPTGLRATEAFF.